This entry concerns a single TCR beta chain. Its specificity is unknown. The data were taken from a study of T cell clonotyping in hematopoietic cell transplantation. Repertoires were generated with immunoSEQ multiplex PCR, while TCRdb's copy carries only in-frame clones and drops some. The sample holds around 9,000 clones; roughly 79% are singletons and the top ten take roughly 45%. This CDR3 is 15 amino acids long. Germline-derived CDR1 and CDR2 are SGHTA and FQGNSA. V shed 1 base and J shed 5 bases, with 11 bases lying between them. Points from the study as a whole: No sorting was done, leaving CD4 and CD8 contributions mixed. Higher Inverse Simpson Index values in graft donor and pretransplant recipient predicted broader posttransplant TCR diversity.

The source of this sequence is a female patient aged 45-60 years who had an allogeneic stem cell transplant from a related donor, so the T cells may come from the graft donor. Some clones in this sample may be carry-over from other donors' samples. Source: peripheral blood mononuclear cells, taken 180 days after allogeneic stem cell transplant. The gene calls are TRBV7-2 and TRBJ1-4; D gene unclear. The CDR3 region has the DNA TGTGCCAGCAGCTTAGATCAGGCCCGAAATGAAAAACTGTTTTTT. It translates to CASSLDQARNEKLFF.